The clone carrying this T cell receptor (beta chain) was recorded a few times. Its antigen is currently unknown. The CDR3 sequence is 17 residues long. The germline gives CDR1 DFQATT, CDR2 SNEGSKA (reference sequence). V was clipped by 5 bases and J by 4 bases; unmatched bases: 15. The sample is drawn from a study of CD8 T cells in ankylosing spondylitis. Study-wide results and limits: Characteristic, it appeared, of ankylosing spondylitis blood was a TCR beta motif of roughly eight highly homologous variants. Relatively rare in peripheral blood, disease-linked clones were also CD8+.

TCRdb passed the 5' RACE reads through MiXCR, listing each CDR3 protein once. The table records about 200,000 distinct CDR3 sequences, around a quarter of them present only once. The rearrangement links TRBV20-1 to TRBJ2-5; TRBD2 matches 11 bases. The clonotype was recovered from a male donor with ankylosing spondylitis or in good health (not recorded which). Sequenced material: blood, either unsorted or a sorted T cell fraction (not recorded which). The CDR3 bases are TGCAGTGCTTCCCTATCCACTAGCGGGAGACCTGGAGAGACCCAGTACTTC. Translating gives CSASLSTSGRPGETQYF.